The clone carrying this T cell receptor (beta chain) was observed a single time. Antigen specificity is unknown. Repertoires were generated with immunoSEQ multiplex PCR, while TCRdb's copy carries only in-frame clones and drops some. In the table there are 150,000 to 200,000 clones, more than 80% of which are singletons. This entry comes from a study of T cell responses to AZD1222 COVID-19 vaccine. Study-wide points: Just five to seven AZD1222 recipients tested seropositive at baseline. Reportedly, nearly half the spike-specific TCRs target unmutated variant regions.

This CDR3 is built from 16 residues. The germline V gene encodes CDR1 SGHNT and CDR2 YYREEE (reference sequence). J lost 4 bases, V lost 3 bases, and 11 bases had no gene match. The source of this sequence is an adult in good health. The specimen comprised peripheral blood, sampled on day 0 of AZD1222 vaccination. V usage is TRBV5-4 and J usage is TRBJ2-3; 7 nucleotides line up with TRBD2. The CDR3 nucleotides read TGTGCCAGCAGCTCGAATCCAGGACTAGGAGCAGATACGCAGTATTTT. Translated: CASSSNPGLGADTQYF.